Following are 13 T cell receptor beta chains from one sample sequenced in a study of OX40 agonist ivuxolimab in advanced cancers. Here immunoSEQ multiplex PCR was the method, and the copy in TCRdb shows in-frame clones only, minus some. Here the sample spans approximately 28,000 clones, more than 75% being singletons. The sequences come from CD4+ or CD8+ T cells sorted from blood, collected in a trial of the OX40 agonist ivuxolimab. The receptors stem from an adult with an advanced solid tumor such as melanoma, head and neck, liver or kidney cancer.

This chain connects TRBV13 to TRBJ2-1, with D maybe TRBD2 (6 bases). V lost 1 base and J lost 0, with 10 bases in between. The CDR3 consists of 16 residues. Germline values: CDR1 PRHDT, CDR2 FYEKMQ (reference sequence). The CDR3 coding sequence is TGTGCCAGCAGCTTAGACGGGAGAGGCTCCTACAATGAGCAGTTCTTC. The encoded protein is CASSLDGRGSYNEQFF.

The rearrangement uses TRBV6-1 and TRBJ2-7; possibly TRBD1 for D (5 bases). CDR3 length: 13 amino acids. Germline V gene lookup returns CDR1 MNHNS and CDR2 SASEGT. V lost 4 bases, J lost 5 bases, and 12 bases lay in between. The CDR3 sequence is CASSVAGFNEQYF. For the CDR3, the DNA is TGTGCCAGCAGTGTCGCAGGGTTCAACGAGCAGTACTTC.

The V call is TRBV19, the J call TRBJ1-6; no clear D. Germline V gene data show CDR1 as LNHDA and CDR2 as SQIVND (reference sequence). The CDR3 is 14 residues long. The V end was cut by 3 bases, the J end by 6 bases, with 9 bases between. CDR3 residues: CASSISGPNSPLHF. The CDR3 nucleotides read TGTGCCAGTAGTATTTCCGGGCCTAATTCACCCCTCCACTTT.

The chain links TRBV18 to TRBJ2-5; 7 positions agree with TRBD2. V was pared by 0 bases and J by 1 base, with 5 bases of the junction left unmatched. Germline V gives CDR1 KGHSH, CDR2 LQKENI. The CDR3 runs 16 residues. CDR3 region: CASSPPVAGSQETQYF. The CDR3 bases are TGTGCCAGCTCACCACCAGTAGCGGGCAGCCAAGAGACCCAGTACTTC. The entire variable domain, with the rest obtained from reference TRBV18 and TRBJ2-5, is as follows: NAGVMQNPRHLVRRRGQEARLRCSPMKGHSHVYWYRQLPEEGLKFMVYLQKENIIDESGMPKERFSAEFPKEGPSILRIQQVVRGDSAAYFCASSPPVAGSQETQYFGPGTRLLVL.

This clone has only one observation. CDR3 residues: CASSLGGWGNQPQHF. In DNA, the CDR3 is TGTGCCAGCAGTTTAGGGGGTTGGGGCAATCAGCCCCAGCATTTT. The chain recombines TRBV28 with TRBJ1-5, with D tentatively TRBD1 (5 bases). V was pared by 2 bases and J by 2 bases, with 10 bases between. Germline assignment: CDR1 MDHEN and CDR2 SYDVKM. The CDR3 spans 15 residues.

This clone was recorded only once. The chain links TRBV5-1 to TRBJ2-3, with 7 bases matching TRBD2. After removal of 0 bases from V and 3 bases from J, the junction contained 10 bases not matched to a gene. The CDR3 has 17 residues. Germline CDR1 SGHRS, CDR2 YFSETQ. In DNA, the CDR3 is TGCGCCAGCAGCTTGGGGGCTAGCGGTGGAGGGACAGATACGCAGTATTTT. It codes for CASSLGASGGGTDTQYF.

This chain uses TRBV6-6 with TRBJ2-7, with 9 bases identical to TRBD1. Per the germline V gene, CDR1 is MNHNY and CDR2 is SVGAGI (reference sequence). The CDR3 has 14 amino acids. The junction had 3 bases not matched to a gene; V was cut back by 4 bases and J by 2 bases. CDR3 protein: CASSSGTGTYEQYF. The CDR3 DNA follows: TGTGCCAGCAGTTCCGGGACAGGGACCTACGAGCAGTACTTC.

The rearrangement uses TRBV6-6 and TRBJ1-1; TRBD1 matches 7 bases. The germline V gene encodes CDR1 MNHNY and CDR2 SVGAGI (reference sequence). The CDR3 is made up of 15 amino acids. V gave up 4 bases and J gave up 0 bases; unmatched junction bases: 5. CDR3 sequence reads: CASSSRDRMNTEAFF. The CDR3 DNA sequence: TGTGCCAGCAGTTCTCGGGACAGAATGAACACTGAAGCTTTCTTT.

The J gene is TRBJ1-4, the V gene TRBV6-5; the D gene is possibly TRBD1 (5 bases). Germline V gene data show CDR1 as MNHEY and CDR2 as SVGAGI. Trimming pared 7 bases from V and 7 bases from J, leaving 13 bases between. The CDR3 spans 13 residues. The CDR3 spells CASNFRGGEKLFF. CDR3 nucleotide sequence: TGTGCCAGCAATTTCCGGGGCGGTGAAAAACTGTTTTTT.

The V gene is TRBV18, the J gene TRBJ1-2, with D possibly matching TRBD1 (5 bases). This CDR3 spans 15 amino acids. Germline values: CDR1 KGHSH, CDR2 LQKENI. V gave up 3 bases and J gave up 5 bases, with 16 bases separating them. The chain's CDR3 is CASSPSGGRRYGYTF. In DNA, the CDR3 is TGTGCCAGCTCACCGTCCGGGGGACGTCGGTATGGCTACACCTTC.

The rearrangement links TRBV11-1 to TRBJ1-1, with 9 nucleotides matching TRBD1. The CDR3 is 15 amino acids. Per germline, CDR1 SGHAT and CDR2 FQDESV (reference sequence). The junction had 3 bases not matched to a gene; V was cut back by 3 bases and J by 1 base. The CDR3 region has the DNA TGTGCCAGCAGCTTTACAGGGGGCTGGAACACTGAAGCTTTCTTT. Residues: CASSFTGGWNTEAFF.

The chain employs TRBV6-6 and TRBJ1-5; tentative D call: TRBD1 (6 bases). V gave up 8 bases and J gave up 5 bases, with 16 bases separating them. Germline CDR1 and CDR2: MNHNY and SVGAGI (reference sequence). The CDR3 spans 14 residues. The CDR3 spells CASQGGGNYQPQHF. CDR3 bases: TGTGCCAGCCAGGGAGGGGGAAATTATCAGCCCCAGCATTTT.

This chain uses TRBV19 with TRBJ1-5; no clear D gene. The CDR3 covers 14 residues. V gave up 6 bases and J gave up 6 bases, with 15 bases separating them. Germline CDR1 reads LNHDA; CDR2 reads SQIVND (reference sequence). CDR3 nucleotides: TGTGCCAGTAGAGGCAAAATTGGGTTTCAGCCCCAGCATTTT. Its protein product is CASRGKIGFQPQHF.